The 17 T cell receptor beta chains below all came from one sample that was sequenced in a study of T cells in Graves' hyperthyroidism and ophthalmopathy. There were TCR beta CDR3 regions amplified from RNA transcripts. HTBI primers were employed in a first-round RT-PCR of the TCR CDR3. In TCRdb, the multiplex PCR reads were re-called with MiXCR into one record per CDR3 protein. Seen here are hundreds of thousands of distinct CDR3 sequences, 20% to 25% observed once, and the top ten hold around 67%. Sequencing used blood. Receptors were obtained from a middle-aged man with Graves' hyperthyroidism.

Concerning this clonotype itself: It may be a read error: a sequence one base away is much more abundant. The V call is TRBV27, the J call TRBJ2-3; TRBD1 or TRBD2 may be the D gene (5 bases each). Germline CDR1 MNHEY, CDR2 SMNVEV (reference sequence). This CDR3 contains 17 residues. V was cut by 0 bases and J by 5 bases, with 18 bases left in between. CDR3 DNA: TGTGCCAGCAGTTTATCGCCGGAGATTGGGACCGAAGATACGCAGTATTTT. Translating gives CASSLSPEIGTEDTQYF.

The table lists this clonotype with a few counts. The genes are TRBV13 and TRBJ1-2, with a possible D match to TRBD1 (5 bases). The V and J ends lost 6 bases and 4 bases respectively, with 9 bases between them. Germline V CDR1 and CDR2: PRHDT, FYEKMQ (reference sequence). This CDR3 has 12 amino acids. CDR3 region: CASSRQIYGYTF. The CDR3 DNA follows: TGTGCCAGCAGTCGACAGATCTATGGCTACACCTTC. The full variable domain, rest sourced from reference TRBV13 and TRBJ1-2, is AAGVIQSPRHLIKEKRETATLKCYPIPRHDTVYWYQQGPGQDPQFLISFYEKMQSDKGSIPDRFSAQQFSDYHSELNMSSLELGDSALYFCASSRQIYGYTFGSGTRLTVV.

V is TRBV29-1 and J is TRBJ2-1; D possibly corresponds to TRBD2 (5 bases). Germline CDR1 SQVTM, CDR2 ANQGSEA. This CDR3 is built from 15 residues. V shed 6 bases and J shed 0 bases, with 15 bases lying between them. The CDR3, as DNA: TGCAGCGTGACGGCGGGCCTTTCCTCCTACAATGAGCAGTTCTTC. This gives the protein CSVTAGLSSYNEQFF.

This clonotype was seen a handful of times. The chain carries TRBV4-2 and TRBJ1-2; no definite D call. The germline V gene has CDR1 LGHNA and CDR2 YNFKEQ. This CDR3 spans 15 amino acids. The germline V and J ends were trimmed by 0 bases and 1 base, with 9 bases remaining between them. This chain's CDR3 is CASSQDRGFNYGYTF. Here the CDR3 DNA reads TGTGCCAGCAGCCAAGATCGGGGTTTTAACTATGGCTACACCTTC.

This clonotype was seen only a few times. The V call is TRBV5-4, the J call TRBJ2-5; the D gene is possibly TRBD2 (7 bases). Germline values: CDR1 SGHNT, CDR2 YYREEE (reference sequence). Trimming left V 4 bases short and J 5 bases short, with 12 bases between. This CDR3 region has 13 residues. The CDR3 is CASSGGDTETQYF. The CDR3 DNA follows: TGTGCCAGCAGCGGGGGGGACACGGAGACCCAGTACTTC.

CDR3 in amino acids: CASSTGAGELFF. The CDR3, as DNA: TGTGCCAGCAGCACAGGGGCCGGGGAGCTGTTTTTT. This chain joins TRBV12-3 or TRBV12-4 and TRBJ2-2, with 7 bases aligning to TRBD1. The CDR3 is 12 amino acids. V was pared by 6 bases and J by 6 bases, with 1 base of the junction left unmatched.

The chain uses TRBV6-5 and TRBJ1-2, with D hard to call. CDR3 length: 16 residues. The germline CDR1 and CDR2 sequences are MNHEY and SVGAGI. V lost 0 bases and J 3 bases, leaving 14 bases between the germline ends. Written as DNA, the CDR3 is TGTGCCAGCAGTTACTCTCAGCTCTCCAAGGACTATGGCTACACCTTC. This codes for CASSYSQLSKDYGYTF.

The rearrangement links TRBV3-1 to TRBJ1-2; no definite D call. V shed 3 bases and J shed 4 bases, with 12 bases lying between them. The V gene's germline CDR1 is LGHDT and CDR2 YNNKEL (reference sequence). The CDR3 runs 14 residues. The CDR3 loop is CASSQSATFYGYTF. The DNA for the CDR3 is TGTGCCAGCAGCCAGTCGGCAACTTTCTATGGCTACACCTTC.

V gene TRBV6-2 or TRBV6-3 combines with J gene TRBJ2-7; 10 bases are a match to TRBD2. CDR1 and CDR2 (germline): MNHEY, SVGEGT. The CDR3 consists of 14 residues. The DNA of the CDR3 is TGTGGACTAGCGGGCCTACCACGCCTCTACGAGCAGTACTTC. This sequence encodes CGLAGLPRLYEQYF.

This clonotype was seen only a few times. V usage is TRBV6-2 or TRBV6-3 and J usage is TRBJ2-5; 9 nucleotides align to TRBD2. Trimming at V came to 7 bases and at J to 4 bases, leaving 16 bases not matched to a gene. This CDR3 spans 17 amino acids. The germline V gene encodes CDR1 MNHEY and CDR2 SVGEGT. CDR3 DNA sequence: TGTGCCAGCATCCACGGGGGAGCGGGAGGTGGTCGAGAGACCCAGTACTTC. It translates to CASIHGGAGGGRETQYF.

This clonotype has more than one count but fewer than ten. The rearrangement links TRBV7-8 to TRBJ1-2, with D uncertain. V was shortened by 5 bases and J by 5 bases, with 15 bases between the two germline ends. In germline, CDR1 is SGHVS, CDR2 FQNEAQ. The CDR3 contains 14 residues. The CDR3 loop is CASSLSARGYGYTF. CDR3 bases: TGTGCCAGCAGCCTCTCGGCCAGAGGGTATGGCTACACCTTC. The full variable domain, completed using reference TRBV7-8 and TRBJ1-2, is GAGVSQSPRYKVAKRGQDVALRCDPISGHVSLFWYQQALGQGPEFLTYFQNEAQLDKSGLPSDRFFAERPEGSVSTLKIQRTQQEDSAVYLCASSLSARGYGYTFGSGTRLTVV.

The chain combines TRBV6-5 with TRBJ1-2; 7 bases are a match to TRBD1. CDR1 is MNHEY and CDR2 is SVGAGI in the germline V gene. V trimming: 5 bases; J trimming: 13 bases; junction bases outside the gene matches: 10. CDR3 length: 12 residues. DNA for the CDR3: TGTGCCAGCAGTAAATCGACAGGGTGGGCCACCTTC. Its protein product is CASSKSTGWATF.

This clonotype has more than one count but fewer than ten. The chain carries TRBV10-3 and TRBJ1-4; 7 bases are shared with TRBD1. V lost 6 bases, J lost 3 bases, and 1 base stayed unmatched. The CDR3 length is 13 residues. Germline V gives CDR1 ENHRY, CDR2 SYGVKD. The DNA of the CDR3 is TGTGCCATCAGAGGGACAGCTAATGAAAAACTGTTTTTT. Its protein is CAIRGTANEKLFF.

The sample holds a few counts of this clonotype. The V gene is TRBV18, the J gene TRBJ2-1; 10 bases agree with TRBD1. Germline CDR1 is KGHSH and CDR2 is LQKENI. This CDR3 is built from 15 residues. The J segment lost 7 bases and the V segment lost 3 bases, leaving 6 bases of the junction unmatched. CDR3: CASSPDRGLWNEQFF. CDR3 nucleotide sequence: TGTGCCAGCTCACCTGACAGGGGGCTTTGGAATGAGCAGTTCTTC. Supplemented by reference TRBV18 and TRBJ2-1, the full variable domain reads NAGVMQNPRHLVRRRGQEARLRCSPMKGHSHVYWYRQLPEEGLKFMVYLQKENIIDESGMPKERFSAEFPKEGPSILRIQQVVRGDSAAYFCASSPDRGLWNEQFFGPGTRLTVL.

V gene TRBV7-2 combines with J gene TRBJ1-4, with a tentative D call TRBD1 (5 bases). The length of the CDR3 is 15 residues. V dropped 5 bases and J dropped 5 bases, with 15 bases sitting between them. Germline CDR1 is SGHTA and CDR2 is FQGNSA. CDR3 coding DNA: TGTGCCAGCAGCGTCGATGGGGGGGGAAATGAAAAACTGTTTTTT. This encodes CASSVDGGGNEKLFF.

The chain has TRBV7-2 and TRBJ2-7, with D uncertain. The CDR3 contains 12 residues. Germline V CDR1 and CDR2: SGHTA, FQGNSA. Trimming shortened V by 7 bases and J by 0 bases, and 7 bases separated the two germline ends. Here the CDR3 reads CTSTISSYEQYF. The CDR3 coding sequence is TGTACCAGCACTATTAGCTCCTACGAGCAGTACTTC. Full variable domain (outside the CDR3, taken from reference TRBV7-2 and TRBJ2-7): GAGVSQSPSNKVTEKGKDVELRCDPISGHTALYWYRQSLGQGLEFLIYFQGNSAPDKSGLPSDRFSAERTGGSVSTLTIQRTQQEDSAVYLCTSTISSYEQYFGPGTRLTVT.

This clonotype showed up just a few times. As DNA, the CDR3 is TGTGCCAGCAGCCAGGGCTGGACAGGTACCCAAGAGACCCAGTACTTC. Encoded protein: CASSQGWTGTQETQYF. The chain recombines TRBV7-9 with TRBJ2-5; TRBD1 matches at 7 bases. The J segment lost 1 base and the V segment lost 5 bases, leaving 10 bases of the junction unmatched. Germline lookup yields CDR1 SEHNR and CDR2 FQNEAQ (reference sequence). CDR3 length: 16 residues.